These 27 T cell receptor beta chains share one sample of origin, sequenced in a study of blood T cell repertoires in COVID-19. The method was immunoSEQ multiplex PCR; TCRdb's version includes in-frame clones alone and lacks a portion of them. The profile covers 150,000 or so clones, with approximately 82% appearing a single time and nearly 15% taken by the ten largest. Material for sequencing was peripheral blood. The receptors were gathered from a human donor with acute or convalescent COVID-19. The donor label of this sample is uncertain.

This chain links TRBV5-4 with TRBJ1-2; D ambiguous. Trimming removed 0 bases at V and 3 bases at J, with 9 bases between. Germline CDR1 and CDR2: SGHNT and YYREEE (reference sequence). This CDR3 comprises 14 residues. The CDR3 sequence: CASSLALVDYGYTF. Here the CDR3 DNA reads TGTGCCAGCAGCTTGGCATTAGTAGACTATGGCTACACCTTC.

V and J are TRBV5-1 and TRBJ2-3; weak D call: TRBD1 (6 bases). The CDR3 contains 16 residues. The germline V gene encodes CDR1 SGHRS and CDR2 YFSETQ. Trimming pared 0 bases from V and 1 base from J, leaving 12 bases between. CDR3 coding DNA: TGCGCCAGCAGCTTGGGCAGGGGCGGTGGCACAGATACGCAGTATTTT. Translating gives CASSLGRGGGTDTQYF.

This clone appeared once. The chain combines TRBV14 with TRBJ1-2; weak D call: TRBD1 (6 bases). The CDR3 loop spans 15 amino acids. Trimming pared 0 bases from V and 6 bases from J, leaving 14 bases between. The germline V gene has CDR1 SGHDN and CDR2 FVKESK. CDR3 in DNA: TGTGCCAGCAGCCAAGATCTTACAGGGAAACATGGCTACACCTTC. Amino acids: CASSQDLTGKHGYTF.

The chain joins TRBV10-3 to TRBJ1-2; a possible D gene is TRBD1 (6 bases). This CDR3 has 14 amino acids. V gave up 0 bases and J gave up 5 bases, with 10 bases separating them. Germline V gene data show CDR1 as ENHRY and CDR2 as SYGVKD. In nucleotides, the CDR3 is TGTGCCATCAGTGAGTCTGACAGGCGGTATGGCTACACCTTC. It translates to CAISESDRRYGYTF.

CDR3 amino acids: CASSPPFGRDSGYTF. CDR3 sequence (DNA): TGTGCCAGCAGCCCGCCCTTCGGTAGGGACTCTGGCTACACCTTC. This chain uses TRBV6-5 with TRBJ1-2; perhaps TRBD1 as D (5 bases). Germline loops: CDR1 MNHEY, CDR2 SVGAGI. There are 15 residues in the CDR3. Trimming pared 6 bases from V and 7 bases from J, leaving 21 bases between.

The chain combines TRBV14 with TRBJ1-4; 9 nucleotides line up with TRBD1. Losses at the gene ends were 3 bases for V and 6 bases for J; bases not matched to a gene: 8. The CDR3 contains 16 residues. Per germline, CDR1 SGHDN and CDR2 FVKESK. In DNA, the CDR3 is TGTGCCAGCAGCCATGCACCGGGACAGGGTTATGAAAAACTGTTTTTT. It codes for CASSHAPGQGYEKLFF.

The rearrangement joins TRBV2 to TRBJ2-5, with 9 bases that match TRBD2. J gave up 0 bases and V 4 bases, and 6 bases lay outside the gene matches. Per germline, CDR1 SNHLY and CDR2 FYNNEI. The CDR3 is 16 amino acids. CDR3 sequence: CASSGQRGAYQETQYF. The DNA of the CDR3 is TGTGCCAGCAGTGGGCAGCGGGGGGCGTACCAAGAGACCCAGTACTTC.

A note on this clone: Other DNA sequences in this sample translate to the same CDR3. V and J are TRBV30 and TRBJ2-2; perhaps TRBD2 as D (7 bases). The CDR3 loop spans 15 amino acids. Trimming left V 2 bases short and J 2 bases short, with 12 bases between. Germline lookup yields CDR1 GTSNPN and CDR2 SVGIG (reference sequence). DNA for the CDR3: TGTGCCTGGAGTAGGGGGGGAACAAACACCGGGGAGCTGTTTTTT. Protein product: CAWSRGGTNTGELFF.

DNA for the CDR3: TGTGCCAGCTCCCGAGGACAGGGGAACGGGGATACGCAGTATTTT. As protein: CASSRGQGNGDTQYF. V usage is TRBV18 and J usage is TRBJ2-3; 9 positions agree with TRBD1. This CDR3 comprises 15 residues. Germline CDR1 and CDR2: KGHSH and LQKENI. The V gene end was trimmed by 6 bases and the J gene end by 6 bases; junction bases not matched to a gene: 10.

The CDR3 here is CASSSRQVPEQFF. DNA of the CDR3: TGTGCCAGCAGCTCCCGGCAGGTTCCTGAGCAGTTCTTC. The chain uses TRBV7-6 and TRBJ2-1; D remains ambiguous. The germline V gene encodes CDR1 SGHVS and CDR2 FNYEAQ. Trimming pared 4 bases from V and 9 bases from J, leaving 13 bases between. The CDR3 is 13 residues long.

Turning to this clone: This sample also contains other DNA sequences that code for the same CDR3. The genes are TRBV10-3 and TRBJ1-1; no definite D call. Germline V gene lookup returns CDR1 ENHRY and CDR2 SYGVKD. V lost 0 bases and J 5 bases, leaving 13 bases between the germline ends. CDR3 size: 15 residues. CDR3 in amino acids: CAISESTGEGTEAFF. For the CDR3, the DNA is TGTGCCATCAGTGAGTCTACCGGGGAAGGTACTGAAGCTTTCTTT.

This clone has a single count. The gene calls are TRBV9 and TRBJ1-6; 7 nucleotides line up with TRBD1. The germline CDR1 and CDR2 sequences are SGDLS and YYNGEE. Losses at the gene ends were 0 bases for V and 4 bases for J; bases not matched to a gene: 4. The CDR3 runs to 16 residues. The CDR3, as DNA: TGTGCCAGCAGCGTAGCGTCAGGGGGTTATAATTCACCCCTCCACTTT. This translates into CASSVASGGYNSPLHF.

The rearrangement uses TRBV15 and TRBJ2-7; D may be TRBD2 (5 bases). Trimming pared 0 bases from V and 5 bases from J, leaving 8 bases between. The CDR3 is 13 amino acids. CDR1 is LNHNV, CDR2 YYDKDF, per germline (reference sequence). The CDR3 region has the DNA TGTGCCACCAGCAGAGATCTCGGGGACGAGCAGTACTTC. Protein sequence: CATSRDLGDEQYF.

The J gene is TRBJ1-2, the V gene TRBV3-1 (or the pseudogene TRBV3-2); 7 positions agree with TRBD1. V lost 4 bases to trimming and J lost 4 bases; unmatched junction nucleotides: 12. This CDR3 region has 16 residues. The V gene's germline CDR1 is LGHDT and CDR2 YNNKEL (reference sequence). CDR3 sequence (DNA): TGTGCCAGCAGCCGCGCTTACAGGGGACAGTTCTATGGCTACACCTTC. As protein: CASSRAYRGQFYGYTF.

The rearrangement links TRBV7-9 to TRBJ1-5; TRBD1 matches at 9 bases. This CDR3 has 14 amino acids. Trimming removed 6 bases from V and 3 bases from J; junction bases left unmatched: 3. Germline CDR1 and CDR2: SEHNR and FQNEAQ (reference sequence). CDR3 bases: TGTGCCAGCAGTTGGGACAGGGACAATCAGCCCCAGCATTTT. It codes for CASSWDRDNQPQHF.

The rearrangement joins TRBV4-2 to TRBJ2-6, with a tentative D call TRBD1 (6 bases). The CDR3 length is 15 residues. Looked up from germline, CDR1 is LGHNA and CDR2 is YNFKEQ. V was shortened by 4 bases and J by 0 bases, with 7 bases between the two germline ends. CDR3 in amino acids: CASSLRGSGANVLTF. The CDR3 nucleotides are TGTGCCAGCAGCCTCAGGGGCTCTGGGGCCAACGTCCTGACTTTC.

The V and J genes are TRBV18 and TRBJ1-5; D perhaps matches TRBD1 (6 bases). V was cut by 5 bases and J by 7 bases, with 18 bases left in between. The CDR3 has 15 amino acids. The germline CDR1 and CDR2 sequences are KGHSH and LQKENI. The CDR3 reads CASSSTGINLQPQHF. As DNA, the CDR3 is TGTGCCAGCTCATCTACAGGGATTAATCTACAGCCCCAGCATTTT.

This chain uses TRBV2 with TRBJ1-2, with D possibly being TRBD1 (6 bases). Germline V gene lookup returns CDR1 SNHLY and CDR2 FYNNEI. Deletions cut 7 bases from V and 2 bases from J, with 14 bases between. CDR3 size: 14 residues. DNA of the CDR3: TGTGCCAGCAAAGATTCCGGGACAAACTATGGCTACACCTTC. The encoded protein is CASKDSGTNYGYTF.

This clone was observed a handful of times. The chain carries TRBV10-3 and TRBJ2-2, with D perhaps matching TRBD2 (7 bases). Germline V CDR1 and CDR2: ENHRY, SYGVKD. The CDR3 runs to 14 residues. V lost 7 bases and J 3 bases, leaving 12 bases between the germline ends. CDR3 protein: CAITGGGDTGELFF. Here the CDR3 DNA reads TGTGCCATCACGGGCGGGGGCGACACCGGGGAGCTGTTTTTT.

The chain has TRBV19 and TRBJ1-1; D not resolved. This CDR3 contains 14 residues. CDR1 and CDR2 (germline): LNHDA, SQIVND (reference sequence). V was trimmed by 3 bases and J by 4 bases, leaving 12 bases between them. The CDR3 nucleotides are TGTGCCAGTAGTATTGTGGCCGAGGCCACTGAAGCTTTCTTT. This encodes CASSIVAEATEAFF. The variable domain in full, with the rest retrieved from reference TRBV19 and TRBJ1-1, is DGGITQSPKYLFRKEGQNVTLSCEQNLNHDAMYWYRQDPGQGLRLIYYSQIVNDFQKGDIAEGYSVSREKKESFPLTVTSAQKNPTAFYLCASSIVAEATEAFFGQGTRLTVV.

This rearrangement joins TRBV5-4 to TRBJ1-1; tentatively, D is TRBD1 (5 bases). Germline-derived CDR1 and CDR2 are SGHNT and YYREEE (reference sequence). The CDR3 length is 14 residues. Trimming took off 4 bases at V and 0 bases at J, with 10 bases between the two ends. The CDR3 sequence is CASSLGEMNTEAFF. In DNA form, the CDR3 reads TGTGCCAGCAGCCTGGGGGAGATGAACACTGAAGCTTTCTTT.

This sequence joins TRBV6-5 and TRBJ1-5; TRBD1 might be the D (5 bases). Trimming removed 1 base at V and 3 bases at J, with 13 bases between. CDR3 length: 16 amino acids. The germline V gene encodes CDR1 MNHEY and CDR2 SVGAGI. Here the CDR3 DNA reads TGTGCCAGCAGTTACTTAGGGGTTAGGAACAATCAGCCCCAGCATTTT. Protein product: CASSYLGVRNNQPQHF.

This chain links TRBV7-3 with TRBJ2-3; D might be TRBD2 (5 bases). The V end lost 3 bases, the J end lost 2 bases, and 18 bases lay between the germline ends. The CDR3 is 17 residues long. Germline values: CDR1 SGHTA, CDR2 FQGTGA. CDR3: CASSFSPYGEYTDTQYF. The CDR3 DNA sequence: TGTGCCAGCAGCTTTTCGCCTTACGGGGAATACACAGATACGCAGTATTTT.

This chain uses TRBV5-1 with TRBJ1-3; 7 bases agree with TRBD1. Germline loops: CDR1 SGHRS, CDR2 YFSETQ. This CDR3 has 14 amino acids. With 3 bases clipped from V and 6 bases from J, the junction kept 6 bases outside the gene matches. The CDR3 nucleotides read TGCGCCAGCAGCTCCCGGACAGGTGAAAACACCATATATTTT. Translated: CASSSRTGENTIYF.

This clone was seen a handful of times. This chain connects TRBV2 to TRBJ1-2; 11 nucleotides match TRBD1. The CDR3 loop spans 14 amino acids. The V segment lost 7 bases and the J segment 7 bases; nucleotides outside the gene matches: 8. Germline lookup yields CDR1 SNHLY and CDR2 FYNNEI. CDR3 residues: CASTASGQGAGYTF. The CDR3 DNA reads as TGTGCCAGCACCGCCTCAGGACAGGGGGCTGGCTACACCTTC. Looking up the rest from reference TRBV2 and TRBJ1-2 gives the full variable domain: EPEVTQTPSHQVTQMGQEVILRCVPISNHLYFYWYRQILGQKVEFLVSFYNNEISEKSEIFDDQFSVERPDGSNFTLKIRSTKLEDSAMYFCASTASGQGAGYTFGSGTRLTVV.

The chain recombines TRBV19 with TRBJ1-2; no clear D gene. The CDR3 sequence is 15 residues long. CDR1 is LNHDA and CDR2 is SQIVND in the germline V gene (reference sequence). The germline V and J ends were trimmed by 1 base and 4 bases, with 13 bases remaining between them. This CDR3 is CASSIGAGLLYGYTF. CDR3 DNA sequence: TGTGCCAGTAGTATAGGCGCAGGCCTTCTCTATGGCTACACCTTC.

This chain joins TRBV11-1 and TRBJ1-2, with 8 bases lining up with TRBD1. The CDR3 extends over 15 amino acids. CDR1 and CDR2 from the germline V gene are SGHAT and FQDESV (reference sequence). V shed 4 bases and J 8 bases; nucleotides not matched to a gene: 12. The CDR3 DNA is TGTGCCAGCAGCTCCCTCCGGGACAGGCCGTTAGGCTACACCTTC. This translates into CASSSLRDRPLGYTF.